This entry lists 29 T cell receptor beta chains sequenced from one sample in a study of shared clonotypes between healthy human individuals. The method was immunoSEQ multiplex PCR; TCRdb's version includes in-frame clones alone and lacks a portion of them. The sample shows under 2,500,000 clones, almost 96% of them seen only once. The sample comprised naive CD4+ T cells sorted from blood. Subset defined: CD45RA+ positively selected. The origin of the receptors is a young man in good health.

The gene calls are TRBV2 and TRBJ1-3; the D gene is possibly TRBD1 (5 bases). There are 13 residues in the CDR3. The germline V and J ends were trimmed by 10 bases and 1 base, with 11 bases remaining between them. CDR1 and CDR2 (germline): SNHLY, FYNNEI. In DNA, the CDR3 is TGTGCCACGGGACTAGAGTCTGGAAACACCATATATTTT. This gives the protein CATGLESGNTIYF.

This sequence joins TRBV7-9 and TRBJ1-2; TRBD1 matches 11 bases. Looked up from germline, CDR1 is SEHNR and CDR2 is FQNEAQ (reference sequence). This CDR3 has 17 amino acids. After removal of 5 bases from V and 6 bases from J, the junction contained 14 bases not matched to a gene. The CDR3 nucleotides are TGTGCCAGCAGCCCGAAAGCACCGGACAGGGGGCATCATGGCTACACCTTC. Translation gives CASSPKAPDRGHHGYTF.

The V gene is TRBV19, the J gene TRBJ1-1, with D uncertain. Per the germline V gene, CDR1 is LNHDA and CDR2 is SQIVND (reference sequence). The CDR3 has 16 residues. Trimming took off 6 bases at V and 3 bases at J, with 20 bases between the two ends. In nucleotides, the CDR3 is TGTGCCAGTAGAGAGTGGGAAGCCGGCCGAGACACTGAAGCTTTCTTT. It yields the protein CASREWEAGRDTEAFF.

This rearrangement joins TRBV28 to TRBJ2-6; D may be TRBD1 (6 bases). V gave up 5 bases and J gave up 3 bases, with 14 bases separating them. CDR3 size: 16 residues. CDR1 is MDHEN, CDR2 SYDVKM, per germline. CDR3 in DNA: TGTGCCAGCAGTAGGGGGAAGATTGGTGGGGCCAACGTCCTGACTTTC. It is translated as CASSRGKIGGANVLTF.

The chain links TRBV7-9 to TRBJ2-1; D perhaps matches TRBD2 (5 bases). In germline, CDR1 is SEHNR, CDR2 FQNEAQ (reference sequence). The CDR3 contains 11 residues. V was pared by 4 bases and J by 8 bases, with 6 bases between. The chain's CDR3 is CASSYSDEQFF. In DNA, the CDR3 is TGTGCCAGCAGCTATAGCGATGAGCAGTTCTTC.

DNA of the CDR3: TGTGCCAGCAGGGTAGGCAGGGAAAGTAGGCAGTTCTTC. It encodes CASRVGRESRQFF. The chain has TRBV6-1 and TRBJ2-1; possibly TRBD1 for D (5 bases). The CDR3 is 13 amino acids. Per the germline V gene, CDR1 is MNHNS and CDR2 is SASEGT. The V and J ends lost 6 bases and 12 bases respectively, with 18 bases between them.

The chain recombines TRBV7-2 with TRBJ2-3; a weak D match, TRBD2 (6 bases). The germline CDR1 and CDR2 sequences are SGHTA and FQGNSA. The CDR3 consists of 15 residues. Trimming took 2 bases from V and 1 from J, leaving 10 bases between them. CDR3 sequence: CASSLFASGTDTQYF. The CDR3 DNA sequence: TGTGCCAGCAGCTTATTTGCTAGCGGCACAGATACGCAGTATTTT.

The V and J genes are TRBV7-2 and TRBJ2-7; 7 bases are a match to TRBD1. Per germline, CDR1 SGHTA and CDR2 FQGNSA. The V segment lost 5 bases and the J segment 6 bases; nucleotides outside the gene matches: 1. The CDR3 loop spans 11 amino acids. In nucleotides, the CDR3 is TGTGCCAGCAGCAGGGGGCTCGAGCAGTACTTC. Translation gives CASSRGLEQYF.

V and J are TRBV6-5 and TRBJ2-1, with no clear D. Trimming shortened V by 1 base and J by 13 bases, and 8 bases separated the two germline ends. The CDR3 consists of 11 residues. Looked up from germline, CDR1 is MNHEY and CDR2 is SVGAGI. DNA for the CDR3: TGTGCCAGCAGTTACTTAAATGGACAGTTCTTC. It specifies CASSYLNGQFF.

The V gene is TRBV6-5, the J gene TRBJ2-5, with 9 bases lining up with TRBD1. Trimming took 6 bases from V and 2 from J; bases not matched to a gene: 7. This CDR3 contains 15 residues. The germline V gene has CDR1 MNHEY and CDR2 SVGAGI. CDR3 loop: CASRAGTGTQETQYF. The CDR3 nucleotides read TGTGCCAGCAGGGCAGGGACAGGGACTCAAGAGACCCAGTACTTC.

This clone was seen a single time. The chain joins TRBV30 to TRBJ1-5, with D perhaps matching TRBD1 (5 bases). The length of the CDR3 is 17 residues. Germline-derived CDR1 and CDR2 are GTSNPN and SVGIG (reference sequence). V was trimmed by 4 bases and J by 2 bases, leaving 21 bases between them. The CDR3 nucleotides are TGTGCCTGGACCGCCGGGGCGTCGGGGATCGGCAATCAGCCCCAGCATTTT. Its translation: CAWTAGASGIGNQPQHF. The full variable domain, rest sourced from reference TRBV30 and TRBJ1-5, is SQTIHQWPATLVQPVGSPLSLECTVEGTSNPNLYWYRQAAGRGLQLLFYSVGIGQISSEVPQNLSASRPQDRQFILSSKKLLLSDSGFYLCAWTAGASGIGNQPQHFGDGTRLSIL.

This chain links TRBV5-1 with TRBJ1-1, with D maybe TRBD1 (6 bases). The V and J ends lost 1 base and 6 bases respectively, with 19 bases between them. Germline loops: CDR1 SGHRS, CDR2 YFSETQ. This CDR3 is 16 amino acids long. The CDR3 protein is CASSLPPGQRGAEAFF. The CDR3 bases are TGCGCCAGCAGCTTGCCCCCGGGGCAGAGGGGGGCTGAAGCTTTCTTT.

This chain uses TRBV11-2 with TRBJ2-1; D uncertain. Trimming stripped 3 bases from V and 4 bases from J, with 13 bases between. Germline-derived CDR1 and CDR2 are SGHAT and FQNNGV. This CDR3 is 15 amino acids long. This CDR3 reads CASSFRDPRYNEQFF. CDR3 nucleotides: TGTGCCAGCAGCTTTCGTGACCCTCGTTACAATGAGCAGTTCTTC.

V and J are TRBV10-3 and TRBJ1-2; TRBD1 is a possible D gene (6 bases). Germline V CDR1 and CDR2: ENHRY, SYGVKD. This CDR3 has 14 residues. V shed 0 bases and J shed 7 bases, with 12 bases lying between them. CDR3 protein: CAISESQGPGGYTF. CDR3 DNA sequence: TGTGCCATCAGTGAGTCGCAGGGGCCCGGTGGCTACACCTTC.

CDR3: CASSLEGVGAVTGELFF. The CDR3 region has the DNA TGTGCCAGCAGCTTAGAGGGTGTAGGGGCGGTCACCGGGGAGCTGTTTTTT. The rearrangement joins TRBV7-2 to TRBJ2-2; weak D call: TRBD1 (5 bases). Germline loops: CDR1 SGHTA, CDR2 FQGNSA. Trimming shortened V by 1 base and J by 4 bases, and 16 bases separated the two germline ends. This CDR3 contains 17 residues.

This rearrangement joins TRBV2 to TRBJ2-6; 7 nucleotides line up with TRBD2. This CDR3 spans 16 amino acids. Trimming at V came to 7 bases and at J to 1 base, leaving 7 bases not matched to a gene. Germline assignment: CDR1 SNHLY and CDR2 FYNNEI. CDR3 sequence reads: CASTPRGGSGANVLTF. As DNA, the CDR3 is TGTGCCAGCACACCCCGGGGAGGGTCTGGGGCCAACGTCCTGACTTTC.

CDR3: CASARGILTHEQFF. Here the CDR3 DNA reads TGTGCCAGCGCACGAGGGATTTTGACGCATGAGCAGTTCTTC. The V and J genes are TRBV6-5 and TRBJ2-1, with a possible D match to TRBD2 (5 bases). The CDR3 spans 14 residues. In germline, CDR1 is MNHEY, CDR2 SVGAGI. V lost 8 bases and J 8 bases, leaving 19 bases between the germline ends.

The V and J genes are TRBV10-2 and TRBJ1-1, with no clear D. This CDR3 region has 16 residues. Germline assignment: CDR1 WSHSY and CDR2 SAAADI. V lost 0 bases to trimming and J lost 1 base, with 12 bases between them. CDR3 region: CASSESTVGWNTEAFF. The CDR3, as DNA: TGCGCCAGCAGTGAGTCGACTGTAGGGTGGAACACTGAAGCTTTCTTT.

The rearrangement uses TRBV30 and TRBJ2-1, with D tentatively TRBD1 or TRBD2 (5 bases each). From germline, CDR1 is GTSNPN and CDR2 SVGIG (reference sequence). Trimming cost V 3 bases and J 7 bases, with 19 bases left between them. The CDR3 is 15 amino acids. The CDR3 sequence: CAWSALRGSGNEQFF. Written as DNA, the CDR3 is TGTGCCTGGAGCGCTCTTCGGGGCTCTGGGAATGAGCAGTTCTTC.

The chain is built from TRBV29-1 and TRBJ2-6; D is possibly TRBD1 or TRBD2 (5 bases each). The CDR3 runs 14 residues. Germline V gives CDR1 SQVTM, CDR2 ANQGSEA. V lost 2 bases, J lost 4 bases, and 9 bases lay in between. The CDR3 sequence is CSVESGPGANVLTF. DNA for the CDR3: TGCAGCGTTGAATCGGGGCCGGGGGCCAACGTCCTGACTTTC.

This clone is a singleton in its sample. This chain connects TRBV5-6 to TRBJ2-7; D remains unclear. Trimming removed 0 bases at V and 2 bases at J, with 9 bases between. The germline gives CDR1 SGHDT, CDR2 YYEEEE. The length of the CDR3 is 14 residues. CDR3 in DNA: TGTGCCAGCAGCTTGGTCGCAGACCCCTACGAGCAGTACTTC. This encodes CASSLVADPYEQYF.

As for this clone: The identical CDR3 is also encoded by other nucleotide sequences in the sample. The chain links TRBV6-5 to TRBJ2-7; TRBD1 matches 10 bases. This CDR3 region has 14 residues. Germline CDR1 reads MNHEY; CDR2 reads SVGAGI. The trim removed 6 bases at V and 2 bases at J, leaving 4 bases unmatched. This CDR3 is CASRRGQGAYEQYF. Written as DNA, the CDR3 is TGTGCCAGCAGGAGAGGACAGGGGGCCTACGAGCAGTACTTC.

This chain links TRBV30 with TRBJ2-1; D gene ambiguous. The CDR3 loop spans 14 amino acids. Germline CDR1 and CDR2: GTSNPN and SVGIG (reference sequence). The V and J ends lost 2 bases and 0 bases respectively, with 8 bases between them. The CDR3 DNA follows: TGTGCCTGGAGTCCCCGCAGCTCCTACAATGAGCAGTTCTTC. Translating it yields CAWSPRSSYNEQFF.

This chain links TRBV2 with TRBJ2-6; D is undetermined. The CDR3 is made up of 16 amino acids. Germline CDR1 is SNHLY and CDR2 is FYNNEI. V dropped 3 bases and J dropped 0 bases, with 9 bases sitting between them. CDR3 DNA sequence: TGTGCCAGCAGTGACAGGAGTCTCTCTGGGGCCAACGTCCTGACTTTC. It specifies CASSDRSLSGANVLTF.

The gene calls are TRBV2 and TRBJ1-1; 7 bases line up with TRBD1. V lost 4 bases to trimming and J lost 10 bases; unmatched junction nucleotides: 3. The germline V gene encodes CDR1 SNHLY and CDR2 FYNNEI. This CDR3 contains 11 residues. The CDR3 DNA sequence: TGTGCCAGCAGTGGACAGGGTAGAGCTTTCTTT. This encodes CASSGQGRAFF.

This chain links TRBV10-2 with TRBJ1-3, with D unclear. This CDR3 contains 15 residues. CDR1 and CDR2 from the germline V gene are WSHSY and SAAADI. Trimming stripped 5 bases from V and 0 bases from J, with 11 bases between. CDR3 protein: CASSSTYISGNTIYF. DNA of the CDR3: TGCGCCAGCAGTTCTACTTACATCTCTGGAAACACCATATATTTT.

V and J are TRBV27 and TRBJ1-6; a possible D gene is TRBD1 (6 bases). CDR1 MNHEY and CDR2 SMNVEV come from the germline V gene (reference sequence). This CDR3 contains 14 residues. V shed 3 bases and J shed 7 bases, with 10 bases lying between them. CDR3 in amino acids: CASSLGARNSPLHF. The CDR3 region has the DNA TGTGCCAGCAGTTTGGGGGCGCGGAATTCACCCCTCCACTTT.

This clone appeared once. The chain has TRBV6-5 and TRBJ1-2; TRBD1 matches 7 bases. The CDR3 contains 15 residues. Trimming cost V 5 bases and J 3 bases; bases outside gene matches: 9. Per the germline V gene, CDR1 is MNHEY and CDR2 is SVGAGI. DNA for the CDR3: TGTGCCAGCAGTCGGACAGGATTAGCTGACTATGGCTACACCTTC. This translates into CASSRTGLADYGYTF.

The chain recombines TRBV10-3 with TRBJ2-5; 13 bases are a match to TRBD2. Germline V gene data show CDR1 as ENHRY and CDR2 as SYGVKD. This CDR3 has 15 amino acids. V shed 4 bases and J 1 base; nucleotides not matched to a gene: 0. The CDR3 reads CAISGTSGGQETQYF. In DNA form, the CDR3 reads TGTGCCATCAGTGGGACTAGCGGGGGCCAAGAGACCCAGTACTTC.